This T cell receptor beta chain derives from a study of cytomegalovirus exposure and HLA in healthy donors. The PCR employed 60 Vbeta primers together with 13 Jbeta primers. The table came from immunoSEQ multiplex PCR; TCRdb's copy has only in-frame clones and leaves some out. This sample contains approximately 96,000 clones. Germline CDR1 is MNHNS and CDR2 is SASEGT. V dropped 6 bases and J dropped 2 bases, with 13 bases sitting between them. This CDR3 contains 14 residues. With respect to this clone: Its antigen is undetermined.

Broader study findings: Most observed TCR sequences were rare, whereas some public TCRs were detected in many donors.

This sequence was found in a girl between 5 and 17 years old in good health and CMV-seropositive. The sample consisted of PBMCs. This chain connects TRBV6-1 to TRBJ2-5; weak D call: TRBD2 (7 bases). The CDR3 spells CASRSKGGQETQYF. Written as DNA, the CDR3 is TGTGCCAGCAGATCCAAGGGGGGGCAAGAGACCCAGTACTTC.